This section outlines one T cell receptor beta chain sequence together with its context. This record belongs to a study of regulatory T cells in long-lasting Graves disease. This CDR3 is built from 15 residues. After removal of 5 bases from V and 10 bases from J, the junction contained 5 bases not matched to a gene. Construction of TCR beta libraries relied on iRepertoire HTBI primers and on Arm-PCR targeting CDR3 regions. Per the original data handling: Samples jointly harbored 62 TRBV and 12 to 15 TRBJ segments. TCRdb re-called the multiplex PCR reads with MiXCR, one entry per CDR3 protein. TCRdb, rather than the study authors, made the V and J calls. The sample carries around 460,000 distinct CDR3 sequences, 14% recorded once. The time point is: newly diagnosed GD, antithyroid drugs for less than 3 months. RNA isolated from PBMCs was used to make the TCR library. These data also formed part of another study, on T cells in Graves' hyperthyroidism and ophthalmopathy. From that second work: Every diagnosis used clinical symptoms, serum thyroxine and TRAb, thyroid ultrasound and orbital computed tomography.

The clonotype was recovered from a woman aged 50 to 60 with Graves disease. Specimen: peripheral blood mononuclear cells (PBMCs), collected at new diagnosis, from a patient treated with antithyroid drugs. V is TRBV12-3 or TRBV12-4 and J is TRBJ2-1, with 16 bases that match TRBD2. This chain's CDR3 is CASSGGLAGGPEQFF. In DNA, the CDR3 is TGTGCCAGCAGTGGGGGACTAGCGGGAGGGCCAGAGCAGTTCTTC.